These T cell receptor beta chains were read from a single sample in a study of pediatric ulcerative colitis. Some clones are missing from TCRdb's copy, which holds only in-frame ones; the method was immunoSEQ multiplex PCR. The profile shows about 18,000 clones, 80% of them singletons. The source material was gut tissue. Receptors originate from a boy younger than 18 who was a control in a study of pediatric ulcerative colitis. CDR3s include the opening cysteine and the closing phenylalanine or tryptophan. The D gene is left open where the match is weak. Clone size is given for some rows only: seen once, a few or many times, or a class if the clone is expanded.

CDR3 DNA | CDR3 protein | CDR3 length | J gene | D gene | V gene | clone size
TGTGCCAGCAGTTCTCCTAGAACTCCGCAGTTCTTC | CASSSPRTPQFF | 12 | TRBJ2-1 | NA | TRBV27 | NA
TGTGCCAGCGGGGAGTGGACACACACAGATACGCAGTATTTT | CASGEWTHTDTQYF | 14 | TRBJ2-3 | NA | TRBV5-4 | NA
TGTGCCAGCAGTGAATGGGGGGCTAGTGCCAATCAGCCCCAGCATTTT | CASSEWGASANQPQHF | 16 | TRBJ1-5 | NA | TRBV6-1 | once
TGTGCCAGCAGCTTATCCTCGCAGCCCCAGCATTTT | CASSLSSQPQHF | 12 | TRBJ1-5 | NA | TRBV7-9 | few
TGTGCCAGCAGCCAGAGGACAGATAGTATCGAAAAACTGTTTTTT | CASSQRTDSIEKLFF | 15 | TRBJ1-4 | NA | TRBV5-4 | NA
TGTGCCAGCAGCCACCCGGAAGGTGCGGGGGGGAAAGAGACCCAGTACTTC | CASSHPEGAGGKETQYF | 17 | TRBJ2-5 | TRBD2 | TRBV9 | NA
TGCGCCAGCAGCCTTATACCCTTATTAACGGGGCCTGAAGCTTTCTTT | CASSLIPLLTGPEAFF | 16 | TRBJ1-1 | NA | TRBV5-1 | NA
TGTGCCAGCAGTTTCCCTACCGAGCAGTACTTC | CASSFPTEQYF | 11 | TRBJ2-7 | NA | TRBV28 | NA
TGTGCCAGCAGCGAGCCGACAGGGGAGGACCATGGCTACACCTTC | CASSEPTGEDHGYTF | 15 | TRBJ1-2 | TRBD1 | TRBV9 | NA
TGTGCCAGTAGTATTGGCAGGGGGCTTTATCAGCCCCAGCATTTT | CASSIGRGLYQPQHF | 15 | TRBJ1-5 | TRBD1 | TRBV19 | NA
TGTGCCAGCAGTCCCCGGGGACATGGCTACACCTTC | CASSPRGHGYTF | 12 | TRBJ1-2 | NA | TRBV6-6 | NA
TGCGCCAGCAGCGACACCGCAGGGGGCGGCTATGGCTACACCTTC | CASSDTAGGGYGYTF | 15 | TRBJ1-2 | TRBD1 | TRBV5-1 | NA
TGTGCCAGAAGCTTGATAAGGGCCAGTAACTATGGCTACACCTTC | CARSLIRASNYGYTF | 15 | TRBJ1-2 | NA | TRBV5-3 | NA
TGTGCCAGCAGCTCGGGACTAGCGGGGGTCAATGAGCAGTTCTTC | CASSSGLAGVNEQFF | 15 | TRBJ2-1 | TRBD2 | TRBV11-3 | NA
TGTGCCAGCAGTTTATACGCGGGGGGGGCCGGTAGTGGGGCCAACGTCCTGACTTTC | CASSLYAGGAGSGANVLTF | 19 | TRBJ2-6 | TRBD2 | TRBV27 | NA
TGCGCCAGCAGCTCGGGACTAGTCGATGAGCAGTTCTTC | CASSSGLVDEQFF | 13 | TRBJ2-1 | TRBD2 | TRBV5-1 | NA
TGTGCCAGCAGCTTATCGAGAGGGAGGGCGGGCTACGAGCAGTACTTC | CASSLSRGRAGYEQYF | 16 | TRBJ2-7 | TRBD2 | TRBV7-9 | NA
TGTGCCGATCGCAGGGTGAACACTGAAGCTTTCTTT | CADRRVNTEAFF | 12 | TRBJ1-1 | NA | TRBV7-9 | once
TGTGCCAGCAGCCAAGATTCGACTAGCGGGAGGCCAACTAGCACAGATACGCAGTATTTT | CASSQDSTSGRPTSTDTQYF | 20 | TRBJ2-3 | TRBD2 | TRBV4-2 | NA
TGTGCCAGCAGGCGGACAACTAACGAGCAGTACTTC | CASRRTTNEQYF | 12 | TRBJ2-7 | NA | TRBV27 | few
TGTGCCAGCAGAGAGACCGGGACAGGTGGATACGAGCAGTACTTC | CASRETGTGGYEQYF | 15 | TRBJ2-7 | TRBD1 | TRBV6-1 | few
TGTGCCAGCAGCACTCCAGGCTACAATGAGCAGTTCTTC | CASSTPGYNEQFF | 13 | TRBJ2-1 | NA | TRBV7-9 | NA
TGTGCCAGCAGCGTAGGGGGGGACTACGAGCAGTACTTC | CASSVGGDYEQYF | 13 | TRBJ2-7 | NA | TRBV9 | NA
TGTGCCAGCAGCTCCCGGACAGGGGGCTATGAGCAGTTCTTC | CASSSRTGGYEQFF | 14 | TRBJ2-1 | TRBD1 | TRBV13 | NA
TGTGCCAGCAGAACCGGGACAGTGAGAGAGACCCAGTACTTC | CASRTGTVRETQYF | 14 | TRBJ2-5 | TRBD1 | TRBV2 | NA
TGTGCCAGCAGTTTGGACAGGAGCTCCTACAATGAGCAGTTCTTC | CASSLDRSSYNEQFF | 15 | TRBJ2-1 | TRBD1 | TRBV27 | NA
TGTGCCAGCAGGATCGGGGCTAATGAAAAACTGTTTTTT | CASRIGANEKLFF | 13 | TRBJ1-4 | NA | TRBV28 | NA
TGTGCCAGCAGCTTAGATGACGCAGGGGGCGAATCACCCCTCCACTTT | CASSLDDAGGESPLHF | 16 | TRBJ1-6 | TRBD1 | TRBV11-2 | NA
TGTGCCAGCAGCGTAGAGGGGTGGGGTGAGCAGTTCTTC | CASSVEGWGEQFF | 13 | TRBJ2-1 | NA | TRBV9 | NA
TGTGCCAGCAGCTTATCAGGGAGTAACACTGAAGCTTTCTTT | CASSLSGSNTEAFF | 14 | TRBJ1-1 | NA | TRBV11-2 | once
TGTGCCATCAAAACCGGGGGGGCCGGCACAGATACGCAGTATTTT | CAIKTGGAGTDTQYF | 15 | TRBJ2-3 | TRBD2 | TRBV10-3 | NA
TGTGCCAGTAGTATAGCTCCAGGGTCTCAGCCCCAGCATTTT | CASSIAPGSQPQHF | 14 | TRBJ1-5 | NA | TRBV19 | NA
TGTGCCAGCAGCAGGACAGGGGCCTACGAGCAGTACTTC | CASSRTGAYEQYF | 13 | TRBJ2-7 | TRBD1 | TRBV2 | once
TGTGCCAGCAGCTTACAGGGGGGCCTTGGCGGCTACACCTTC | CASSLQGGLGGYTF | 14 | TRBJ1-2 | TRBD1 | TRBV11-2 | NA
TGTGCCAGCAGCTTGATGCTAGCGGGGGGCGGGGATACGCAGTATTTT | CASSLMLAGGGDTQYF | 16 | TRBJ2-3 | TRBD2 | TRBV5-8 | NA
TGCAGTGCTACAGGAGACGAGCAGTACTTC | CSATGDEQYF | 10 | TRBJ2-7 | NA | TRBV20-1 | NA
TGTGCCAGCAGCCAAGGTCTCGAACTAGTCCTGGAGACCCAGTACTTC | CASSQGLELVLETQYF | 16 | TRBJ2-5 | NA | TRBV4-2 | NA
TGTGCCAGTAGTATCAACACGGGAGTATTTAGCAATCAGCCCCAGCATTTT | CASSINTGVFSNQPQHF | 17 | TRBJ1-5 | NA | TRBV19 | few
TGTGCCAGCAGCGTAGCCCTAGCGGGAGAGGACAATGAGCAGTTCTTC | CASSVALAGEDNEQFF | 16 | TRBJ2-1 | TRBD2 | TRBV9 | NA
TGTGCCAGCAGCCGGACAGGGGGAAACTATGGCTACACCTTC | CASSRTGGNYGYTF | 14 | TRBJ1-2 | TRBD1 | TRBV7-2 | few
TGTGCCAGCAGCTTAGCCGCGGTCGGGAAGCAGTATTTT | CASSLAAVGKQYF | 13 | TRBJ2-3 | NA | TRBV7-9 | NA
TGTGCCATCAGTTGGGGGGCGGACAATTCACCCCTCCACTTT | CAISWGADNSPLHF | 14 | TRBJ1-6 | NA | TRBV10-3 | NA
TGTGCCAGCAGGGCGGAGCTGGGCTACACCTTC | CASRAELGYTF | 11 | TRBJ1-2 | NA | TRBV6-5 | few
TGTGCCAGCAGCACGGGACTTGGAGATACGCAGTATTTT | CASSTGLGDTQYF | 13 | TRBJ2-3 | NA | TRBV7-3 | NA
TGTGCCAGCAGCTTCTTTAGCCTAAGGTCGGACTATGGCTACACCTTC | CASSFFSLRSDYGYTF | 16 | TRBJ1-2 | NA | TRBV5-4 | medium-sized
TGCAGCGTCGCTACAGGGGAGAGACAGCCCCAGCATTTT | CSVATGERQPQHF | 13 | TRBJ1-5 | TRBD1 | TRBV29-1 | NA
TGTGCCAGCAGCCAATTGGAGGGGTCCCCCTACAATGAGCAGTTCTTC | CASSQLEGSPYNEQFF | 16 | TRBJ2-1 | NA | TRBV7-9 | NA
TGTGCCAGCAGCCCTGGGAGAGAGAATGAGCAGTTCTTC | CASSPGRENEQFF | 13 | TRBJ2-1 | NA | TRBV28 | NA
TGTGCCAGCAGTGAATCAGGTTCCGAGGCTTTCGACATTCAGTACTTC | CASSESGSEAFDIQYF | 16 | TRBJ2-4 | NA | TRBV25-1 | NA
TGCAGCGTGACTAGCGGGGGAACCACAGATACGCAGTATTTT | CSVTSGGTTDTQYF | 14 | TRBJ2-3 | TRBD2 | TRBV29-1 | NA